A single T cell receptor (beta chain) is shown here with its context. Antigen specificity is unknown. Built from TCR beta cDNA, the libraries had unique molecular identifiers in them. TCRdb called the PCR reads again in MiXCR, with one record for every CDR3 protein. The repertoire has hundreds of thousands of distinct CDR3 sequences, roughly 40% of them found once; the top ten carry around 1.7%. The data originate from a study of post-analysis software for immune sequencing data. Germline values: CDR1 SGHRS, CDR2 YFSETQ. The CDR3 length is 16 residues. V shed 4 bases and J shed 5 bases, with 20 bases lying between them. Study conclusions and caveats: Elevated frequency relative to controls characterized several TRBV segments in patients, TRBV5-6, TRBV5-1 and TRBV20-1 among them.

Sequenced sample: blood. The receptor's source is a girl aged 10 to 17 with multiple sclerosis. The chain employs TRBV5-1 and TRBJ2-3; D not resolved. CDR3 region: CASSQMDPRGRDTQYF. The CDR3 bases are TGCGCCAGCAGCCAAATGGACCCTAGAGGTAGAGATACGCAGTATTTT. Variable domain in full (rest from reference TRBV5-1 and TRBJ2-3): KAGVTQTPRYLIKTRGQQVTLSCSPISGHRSVSWYQQTPGQGLQFLFEYFSETQRNKGNFPGRFSGRQFSNSRSEMNVSTLELGDSALYLCASSQMDPRGRDTQYFGPGTRLTVL.